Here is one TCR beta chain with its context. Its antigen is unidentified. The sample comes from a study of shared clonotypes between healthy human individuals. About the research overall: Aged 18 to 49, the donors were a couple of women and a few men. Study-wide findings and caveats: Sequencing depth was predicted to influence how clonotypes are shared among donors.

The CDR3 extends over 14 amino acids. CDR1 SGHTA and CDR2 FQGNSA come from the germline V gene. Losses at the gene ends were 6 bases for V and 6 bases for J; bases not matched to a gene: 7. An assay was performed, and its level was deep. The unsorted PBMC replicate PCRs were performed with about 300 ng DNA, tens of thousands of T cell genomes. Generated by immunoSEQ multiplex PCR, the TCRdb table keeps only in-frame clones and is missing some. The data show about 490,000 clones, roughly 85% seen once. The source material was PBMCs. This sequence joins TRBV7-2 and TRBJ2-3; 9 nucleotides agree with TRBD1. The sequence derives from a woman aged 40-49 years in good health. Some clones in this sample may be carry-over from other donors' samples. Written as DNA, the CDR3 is TGTGCCAGCAGGGTACAGGGGGCTGAGGATACGCAGTATTTT. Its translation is CASRVQGAEDTQYF.